The clone carrying this T cell receptor (beta chain) has more than one count but fewer than ten. It was with a sample-barcoded 5' primer and a J-beta primer mix that a second PCR of about 6 to 12 cycles was run. TCRdb fed the 5' RACE reads into MiXCR, producing one record per CDR3 protein. The sample includes about 780,000 distinct CDR3 sequences, 46% of them seen just once. V lost 0 bases, J lost 6 bases, and 12 bases lay in between. Germline CDR1 and CDR2: SGHTA and FQGNSA. The CDR3 has 15 amino acids. This specimen belongs to a study of blood T cells in healthy people across ages. This clonotype was sampled from a man at least 80 years old in good health. V gene TRBV7-2 combines with J gene TRBJ2-1; D uncertain. The sample taken for sequencing was blood. CDR3 amino acids: CASSLAIPGSNEQFF. The CDR3 bases are TGTGCCAGCAGCTTAGCGATACCAGGTTCCAATGAGCAGTTCTTC.